Following are 32 T cell receptor beta chains from one sample sequenced in a study of blood T cell repertoires in COVID-19. Method: immunoSEQ multiplex PCR; TCRdb's copy keeps in-frame clones and lacks some. Of roughly 190,000 clones in the sample, over 80% were seen once. Input material: peripheral blood. Receptor source: a woman aged 60-75 years with COVID-19, enrolled during active disease.

The rearrangement joins TRBV7-2 to TRBJ2-1, with 8 bases aligning to TRBD1. The ends lost 5 bases at V and 7 bases at J; junction bases unmatched: 10. The CDR3 sequence is 15 residues long. From germline, CDR1 is SGHTA and CDR2 FQGNSA. The CDR3 sequence: CASSRGQGFRNEQFF. The CDR3 coding sequence is TGTGCCAGCAGCCGCGGACAGGGATTCCGGAATGAGCAGTTCTTC.

The chain combines TRBV9 with TRBJ2-5, with TRBD1 as a possible D gene (6 bases). This CDR3 is 14 amino acids long. The germline V and J ends were trimmed by 0 bases and 5 bases, with 11 bases remaining between them. CDR1 is SGDLS and CDR2 is YYNGEE in the germline V gene. The CDR3 protein is CASSVGGQGETQYF. The CDR3 bases are TGTGCCAGCAGCGTAGGTGGTCAGGGGGAGACCCAGTACTTC.

This clone was observed once. In DNA, the CDR3 is TGTGCCAGCAGTGCCCCCACAGGGCTTTCCTACAATGAGCAGTTCTTC. It translates to CASSAPTGLSYNEQFF. The V gene is TRBV2, the J gene TRBJ2-1; D is perhaps TRBD1 (6 bases). Per the germline V gene, CDR1 is SNHLY and CDR2 is FYNNEI. The CDR3 spans 16 residues. V shed 4 bases and J shed 1 base, with 14 bases lying between them.

The chain uses TRBV18 and TRBJ1-6; 10 bases are shared with TRBD1. Germline CDR1 is KGHSH and CDR2 is LQKENI. There are 15 residues in the CDR3. V lost 1 base to trimming and J lost 14 bases; unmatched junction nucleotides: 8. The CDR3 loop is CASSPRGQGGLSLHF. As DNA, the CDR3 is TGTGCCAGCTCACCACGAGGACAGGGGGGTTTGTCCCTCCACTTT.

This clone was observed once. J is TRBJ1-6 and V is TRBV25-1; 7 bases are shared with TRBD1. Losses at the gene ends were 7 bases for V and 1 base for J; bases not matched to a gene: 1. The CDR3 spans 14 residues. Germline V gives CDR1 MGHDK, CDR2 SYGVNS. Here the CDR3 DNA reads TGTGCCAGCAAGACAGGGTCCTATAATTCACCCCTCCACTTT. It is translated as CASKTGSYNSPLHF.

The chain joins TRBV19 to TRBJ1-6; 10 nucleotides line up with TRBD1. The CDR3 has 16 residues. Germline V gives CDR1 LNHDA, CDR2 SQIVND (reference sequence). V dropped 4 bases and J dropped 10; count of bases not matched to a gene: 10. DNA for the CDR3: TGTGCCAGTAGTACCACCGGGACAGGGGTAAGGTCACCCCTCCACTTT. Amino acids: CASSTTGTGVRSPLHF.

This sequence joins TRBV19 and TRBJ1-5, with no clear D. Trimming took 5 bases from V and 4 from J, leaving 3 bases between them. CDR3 length equals 11 residues. The germline V gene has CDR1 LNHDA and CDR2 SQIVND (reference sequence). CDR3 amino acids: CASSHNQPQHF. DNA of the CDR3: TGTGCCAGTAGTCATAATCAGCCCCAGCATTTT.

Only a few counts were recorded for this clone. The chain uses TRBV11-3 and TRBJ1-3; D is possibly TRBD1 (5 bases). CDR1 and CDR2 from the germline V gene are SGHNT and YENEEA. The CDR3 consists of 16 residues. V was trimmed by 7 bases and J by 2 bases, leaving 18 bases between them. The CDR3 nucleotides are TGTGCCAGCAATTCGGGGAGGGGCCTAACTGGAAACACCATATATTTT. It yields the protein CASNSGRGLTGNTIYF.

The rearrangement joins TRBV6-5 to TRBJ1-5, with 7 bases matching TRBD1. Germline values: CDR1 MNHEY, CDR2 SVGAGI. The CDR3 totals 13 residues. The V segment lost 5 bases and the J segment 5 bases; nucleotides outside the gene matches: 3. Here the CDR3 reads CASSPDRDQPQHF. The CDR3 coding sequence is TGTGCCAGCAGTCCCGACAGGGATCAGCCCCAGCATTTT.

V is TRBV3-1 (or the pseudogene TRBV3-2) and J is TRBJ2-7; 7 bases line up with TRBD2. Trimming cost V 4 bases and J 2 bases; bases outside gene matches: 11. The CDR3 spans 16 residues. Germline assignment: CDR1 LGHDT and CDR2 YNNKEL (reference sequence). This chain's CDR3 is CASSPGGGVSAYEQYF. The CDR3, as DNA: TGTGCCAGCAGCCCCGGTGGGGGGGTAAGCGCCTACGAGCAGTACTTC.

This rearrangement joins TRBV9 to TRBJ1-2; TRBD1 aligns across 7 bases. The CDR3 length is 15 residues. Germline values: CDR1 SGDLS, CDR2 YYNGEE. Germline trimming cut 0 bases from V and 4 bases from J; bases unmatched to any gene: 6. The CDR3 DNA reads as TGTGCCAGCAGCGTAGGGAACAGGGGAGCCTATGGCTACACCTTC. It translates to CASSVGNRGAYGYTF.

This clone was seen just once. The chain links TRBV27 to TRBJ1-2; TRBD1 might be the D (6 bases). The CDR3 has 16 residues. CDR1 and CDR2 (germline): MNHEY, SMNVEV (reference sequence). V shed 10 bases and J shed 2 bases, with 23 bases lying between them. The CDR3 nucleotides are TGTGCCACCGGGGGGTCAGGGGCAGCGGTAAACTATGGCTACACCTTC. It yields the protein CATGGSGAAVNYGYTF.

The J gene is TRBJ2-3, the V gene TRBV24-1; weak D call: TRBD2 (5 bases). CDR1 is KGHDR, CDR2 SFDVKD, per germline. This CDR3 comprises 11 residues. Trimming shortened V by 7 bases and J by 4 bases, and 5 bases separated the two germline ends. CDR3 amino acids: CATRRADTQYF. DNA for the CDR3: TGTGCCACCAGGAGGGCAGATACGCAGTATTTT.

The chain carries TRBV19 and TRBJ2-1; 7 bases agree with TRBD2. The length of the CDR3 is 15 residues. CDR1 is LNHDA, CDR2 SQIVND, per germline (reference sequence). V trimming: 1 base; J trimming: 5 bases; junction bases outside the gene matches: 5. Here the CDR3 reads CASSIGASGNNEQFF. Written as DNA, the CDR3 is TGTGCCAGTAGTATAGGGGCTAGCGGAAACAATGAGCAGTTCTTC.

V is TRBV11-2 and J is TRBJ1-1; D uncertain. Germline values: CDR1 SGHAT, CDR2 FQNNGV. This CDR3 has 13 amino acids. The germline V and J ends were trimmed by 1 base and 5 bases, with 8 bases remaining between them. The CDR3 DNA is TGTGCCAGCAGCTTAGCTGGGGAGACTGAAGCTTTCTTT. Amino acid sequence: CASSLAGETEAFF. The full variable domain, its missing parts supplied by reference TRBV11-2 and TRBJ1-1, is EAGVAQSPRYKIIEKRQSVAFWCNPISGHATLYWYQQILGQGPKLLIQFQNNGVVDDSQLPKDRFSAERLKGVDSTLKIQPAKLEDSAVYLCASSLAGETEAFFGQGTRLTVV.

The chain couples TRBV7-6 to TRBJ2-5; a possible D gene is TRBD2 (6 bases). The germline gives CDR1 SGHVS, CDR2 FNYEAQ. The CDR3 contains 16 residues. V dropped 1 base and J dropped 5 bases, with 17 bases sitting between them. The CDR3 DNA sequence: TGTGCCAGCAGCTTAGTTCCAGCGGGCTCGATGGAGACCCAGTACTTC. Residues: CASSLVPAGSMETQYF.

This chain links TRBV29-1 with TRBJ2-2, with 7 bases matching TRBD2. The ends lost 4 bases at V and 3 bases at J; junction bases unmatched: 8. This CDR3 spans 15 amino acids. Germline CDR1 is SQVTM and CDR2 is ANQGSEA. The CDR3 loop is CSVGAGSADTGELFF. The CDR3, as DNA: TGCAGCGTTGGAGCGGGGAGTGCCGACACCGGGGAGCTGTTTTTT.

The chain links TRBV30 to TRBJ1-2, with D unclear. The germline V gene has CDR1 GTSNPN and CDR2 SVGIG (reference sequence). CDR3 size: 11 residues. CDR3 nucleotide sequence: TGTGCTTCAAGGCCCGGGGAAGGCTACACCTTC. Amino acid sequence: CASRPGEGYTF.

This chain links TRBV9 with TRBJ2-7; a weak D match, TRBD2 (6 bases). Trimming took off 0 bases at V and 0 bases at J, with 7 bases between the two ends. The CDR3 is 14 amino acids. Looked up from germline, CDR1 is SGDLS and CDR2 is YYNGEE. CDR3 bases: TGTGCCAGCAGCGTAGTCGGGAGCTCCTACGAGCAGTACTTC. Translated: CASSVVGSSYEQYF.

The rearrangement joins TRBV6-5 to TRBJ1-3; possible D gene TRBD1, 5 bases. The CDR3 totals 15 residues. The germline V gene has CDR1 MNHEY and CDR2 SVGAGI. With 8 bases removed from V and 4 bases from J, the gap between germline ends came to 18 bases. This CDR3 is CASQSSGGVGNTIYF. DNA of the CDR3: TGTGCCAGCCAATCAAGTGGGGGGGTAGGAAACACCATATATTTT.

The V call is TRBV4-1, the J call TRBJ1-4; a weak D match, TRBD1 (5 bases). Trimming removed 0 bases at V and 8 bases at J, with 13 bases between. CDR1 and CDR2 from the germline V gene are MGHRA and YSYEKL. The CDR3 has 15 amino acids. The CDR3 DNA reads as TGCGCCAGCAGCCAAGATCGGCAGGGATCCGAAAAACTGTTTTTT. Translation: CASSQDRQGSEKLFF.

The chain recombines TRBV28 with TRBJ2-3; 9 bases are shared with TRBD2. CDR1 is MDHEN, CDR2 SYDVKM, per germline. The CDR3 length is 16 residues. With 4 bases clipped from V and 1 base from J, the junction kept 6 bases outside the gene matches. CDR3 DNA: TGTGCCAGCAGTTATCAAGCGGGAGGTGGCACAGATACGCAGTATTTT. It encodes CASSYQAGGGTDTQYF.

The CDR3 region is CATTERSPGETQYF. The CDR3 DNA is TGTGCCACCACGGAAAGAAGCCCCGGGGAGACCCAGTACTTC. The J gene is TRBJ2-5, the V gene TRBV15; D is ambiguous. V was shortened by 7 bases and J by 5 bases, with 17 bases between the two germline ends. CDR1 and CDR2 (germline): LNHNV, YYDKDF (reference sequence). There are 14 residues in the CDR3. The whole variable domain, remainder taken from reference TRBV15 and TRBJ2-5, is DAMVIQNPRYQVTQFGKPVTLSCSQTLNHNVMYWYQQKSSQAPKLLFHYYDKDFNNEADTPDNFQSRRPNTSFCFLDIRSPGLGDTAMYLCATTERSPGETQYFGPGTRLLVL.

The V and J genes are TRBV2 and TRBJ1-2; D unclear. In germline, CDR1 is SNHLY, CDR2 FYNNEI. The CDR3 loop spans 15 amino acids. Trimming pared 7 bases from V and 7 bases from J, leaving 22 bases between. CDR3: CASIIERAIGSGYTF. The CDR3 nucleotides read TGTGCCAGCATCATAGAGCGTGCGATCGGGAGTGGCTACACCTTC. The full variable domain, completed using reference TRBV2 and TRBJ1-2, is EPEVTQTPSHQVTQMGQEVILRCVPISNHLYFYWYRQILGQKVEFLVSFYNNEISEKSEIFDDQFSVERPDGSNFTLKIRSTKLEDSAMYFCASIIERAIGSGYTFGSGTRLTVV.

This clone occurred a few times. This chain connects TRBV6-1 to TRBJ2-1; tentative D call: TRBD1 (5 bases). Looked up from germline, CDR1 is MNHNS and CDR2 is SASEGT. The CDR3 length is 13 residues. V dropped 2 bases and J dropped 6 bases, with 8 bases sitting between them. The CDR3: CASSELDTNEQFF. The CDR3 region has the DNA TGTGCCAGCAGTGAACTGGACACCAATGAGCAGTTCTTC.

This clone was seen only a few times. This sequence joins TRBV5-1 and TRBJ1-2, with 12 bases matching TRBD1. V was pared by 5 bases and J by 8 bases, with 13 bases of the junction left unmatched. Germline loops: CDR1 SGHRS, CDR2 YFSETQ. This CDR3 spans 16 amino acids. In nucleotides, the CDR3 is TGCGCCAGCAGACCTATTCCCGGGACAGGGGGCGAGGGCTACACCTTC. This sequence encodes CASRPIPGTGGEGYTF.

V is TRBV7-3 and J is TRBJ2-6, with TRBD1 matching over 7 bases. With V trimmed by 6 bases and J by 0 bases, 5 bases remained unmatched. Germline V gene lookup returns CDR1 SGHTA and CDR2 FQGTGA. The CDR3 spans 16 residues. The CDR3 loop reads CASSRDRVSGANVLTF. CDR3 nucleotide sequence: TGTGCCAGCAGTAGGGACAGAGTCTCTGGGGCCAACGTCCTGACTTTC.

The V gene is TRBV24-1, the J gene TRBJ2-1; 16 bases are shared with TRBD2. Germline-derived CDR1 and CDR2 are KGHDR and SFDVKD. This CDR3 is built from 16 residues. V dropped 4 bases and J dropped 8; count of bases not matched to a gene: 4. In DNA form, the CDR3 reads TGTGCCACCAGTGACCCGGGACTAGCGGGGGGGGATGAGCAGTTCTTC. It encodes CATSDPGLAGGDEQFF.

This clone occurred once. The J gene is TRBJ2-5, the V gene TRBV6-5; tentative D call: TRBD2 (5 bases). This CDR3 is 13 amino acids long. V lost 6 bases to trimming and J lost 7 bases, with 15 bases between them. The germline V gene has CDR1 MNHEY and CDR2 SVGAGI. The CDR3 protein is CASSQYVGGTQYF. As DNA, the CDR3 is TGTGCCAGCAGCCAATACGTTGGAGGGACCCAGTACTTC.

This clone was seen a few times. The V call is TRBV6-4, the J call TRBJ1-5; a weak D match, TRBD1 (6 bases). The germline V and J ends were trimmed by 8 bases and 0 bases, with 11 bases remaining between them. The CDR3 totals 14 residues. Germline CDR1 reads MRHNA; CDR2 reads SNTAGT. The CDR3 spells CASSAGVSNQPQHF. The CDR3 DNA follows: TGTGCCAGCTCAGCAGGGGTTAGCAATCAGCCCCAGCATTTT.

This chain uses TRBV30 with TRBJ2-1, with no clear D. The CDR3 is 13 amino acids. Trimming stripped 3 bases from V and 6 bases from J, with 12 bases between. Germline V gene lookup returns CDR1 GTSNPN and CDR2 SVGIG (reference sequence). CDR3 sequence reads: CAWRPSGGNEQFF. As DNA, the CDR3 is TGTGCCTGGAGGCCAAGTGGCGGCAATGAGCAGTTCTTC.

The rearrangement links TRBV5-4 to TRBJ1-2; no firm D call. There are 18 residues in the CDR3. V lost 0 bases to trimming and J lost 8 bases, with 26 bases between them. The germline V gene has CDR1 SGHNT and CDR2 YYREEE (reference sequence). CDR3 amino acids: CASSLAGEQSPLSEGYTF. The CDR3 DNA follows: TGTGCCAGCAGCTTGGCGGGTGAACAAAGTCCACTATCCGAAGGCTACACCTTC.